This TCR beta chain was retrieved from a study of T cells expressing NK-cell markers. TCRdb reanalyzed the 5' RACE reads and collapses them to one entry per CDR3 protein, without DNA. The ten top clones account for roughly 5.5%, within a sample of fewer than 400,000 distinct CDR3 sequences. Germline assignment: CDR1 MNHEY and CDR2 SVGEGT. This CDR3 contains 12 residues. The sequenced sample consisted of blood T cells: a sorted CD56 or NKG2C T cell subset, CD4+ or CD8+ T cells, or bulk PBMC T cells (not recorded which). The TCR sequence derives from a man aged 18 to 69 in good health. The genes are TRBV6-2 or TRBV6-3 and TRBJ2-7. The CDR3 reads CASMDRPYEQYF.